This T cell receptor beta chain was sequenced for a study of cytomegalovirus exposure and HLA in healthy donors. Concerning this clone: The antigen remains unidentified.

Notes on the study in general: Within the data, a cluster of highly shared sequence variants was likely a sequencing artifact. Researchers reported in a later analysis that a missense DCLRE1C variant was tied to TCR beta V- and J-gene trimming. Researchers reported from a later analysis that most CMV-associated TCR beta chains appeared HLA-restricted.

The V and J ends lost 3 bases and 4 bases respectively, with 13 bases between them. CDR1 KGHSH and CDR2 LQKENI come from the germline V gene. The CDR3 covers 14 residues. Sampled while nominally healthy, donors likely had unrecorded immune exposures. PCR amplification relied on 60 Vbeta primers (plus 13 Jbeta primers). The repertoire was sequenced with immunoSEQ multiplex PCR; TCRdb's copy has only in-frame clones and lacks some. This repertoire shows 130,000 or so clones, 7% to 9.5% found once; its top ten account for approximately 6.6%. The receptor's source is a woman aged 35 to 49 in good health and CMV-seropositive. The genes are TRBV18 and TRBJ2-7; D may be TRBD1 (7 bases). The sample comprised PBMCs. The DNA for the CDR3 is TGTGCCAGCTCACCGGAGGGGGCCAGATACGAGCAGTACTTC. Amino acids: CASSPEGARYEQYF.